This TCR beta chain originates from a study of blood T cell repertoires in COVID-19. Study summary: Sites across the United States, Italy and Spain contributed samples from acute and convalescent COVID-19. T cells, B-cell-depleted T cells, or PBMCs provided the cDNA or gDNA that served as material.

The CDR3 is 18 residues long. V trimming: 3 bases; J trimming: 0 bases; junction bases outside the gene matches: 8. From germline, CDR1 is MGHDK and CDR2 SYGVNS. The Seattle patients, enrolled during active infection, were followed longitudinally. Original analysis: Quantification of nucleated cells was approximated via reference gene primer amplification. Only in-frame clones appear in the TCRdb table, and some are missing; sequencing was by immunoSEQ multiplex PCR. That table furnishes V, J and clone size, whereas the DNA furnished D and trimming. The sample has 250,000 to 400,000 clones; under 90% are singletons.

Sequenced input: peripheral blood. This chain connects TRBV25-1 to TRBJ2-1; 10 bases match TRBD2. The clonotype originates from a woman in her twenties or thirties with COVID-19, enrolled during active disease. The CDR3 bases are TGTGCCAGCAGTGAGCTAGCGGGAGTTGTCCCCTCCTACAATGAGCAGTTCTTC. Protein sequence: CASSELAGVVPSYNEQFF.